This T cell receptor (beta chain) was captured by sequencing in a study of shared clonotypes between healthy human individuals. Note on this clone: Since a far larger clone is one base different, this is likely a read error. Other DNA variants within this sample encode the same CDR3.

The assay was immunoSEQ multiplex PCR, and TCRdb's table has in-frame clones only and misses some. The table shows about half a million clones, with more than 65% occurring only once. This CDR3 has 14 residues. The V end lost 2 bases, the J end lost 5 bases, and 15 bases lay between the germline ends. CDR1 SQVTM and CDR2 ANQGSEA come from the germline V gene. The V gene is TRBV29-1, the J gene TRBJ1-1; the D gene is possibly TRBD1 (6 bases). Sequenced sample: PBMCs. The receptor comes from a woman in her 40s in good health. Some clones in this sample may be carry-over from other donors' samples. The CDR3 here is CSVEFGEGGTEAFF. The CDR3, as DNA: TGCAGCGTTGAATTTGGAGAGGGGGGTACTGAAGCTTTCTTT.